This TCR beta chain was identified in a study of cytomegalovirus exposure and HLA in healthy donors. It was with 60 Vbeta and 13 Jbeta primers that the PCR ran. Only in-frame clones appear in the TCRdb table, and some are missing; sequencing was by immunoSEQ multiplex PCR. The table lists over 95,000 clones, around 77% of them singletons. The CDR3 length is 18 residues. Germline V gives CDR1 MGHRA, CDR2 YSYEKL. V dropped 1 base and J dropped 4; count of bases not matched to a gene: 12. This sequence joins TRBV4-1 and TRBJ1-4; 7 bases map to TRBD1. This TCR was recovered from a woman aged 25 to 39 in good health and CMV-seropositive. Sequenced material: PBMCs. The CDR3 sequence is CASSQGGWIDRDNEKLFF. CDR3 nucleotide sequence: TGCGCCAGCAGCCAAGGGGGATGGATAGACAGGGATAATGAAAAACTGTTTTTT.